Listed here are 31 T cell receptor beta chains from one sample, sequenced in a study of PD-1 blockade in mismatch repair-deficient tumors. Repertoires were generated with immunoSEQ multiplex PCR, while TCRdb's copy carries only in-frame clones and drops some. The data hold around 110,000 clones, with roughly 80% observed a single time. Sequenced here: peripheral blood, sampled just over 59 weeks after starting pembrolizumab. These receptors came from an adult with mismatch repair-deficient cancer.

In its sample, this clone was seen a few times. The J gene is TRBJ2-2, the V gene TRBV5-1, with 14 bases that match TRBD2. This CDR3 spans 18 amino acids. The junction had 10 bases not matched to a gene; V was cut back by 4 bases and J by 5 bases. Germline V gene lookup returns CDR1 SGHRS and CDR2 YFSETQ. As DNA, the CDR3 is TGCGCCAGCAGCCCCCAGGGACTAGCGGGAGTGAGGACCGGGGAGCTGTTTTTT. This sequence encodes CASSPQGLAGVRTGELFF.

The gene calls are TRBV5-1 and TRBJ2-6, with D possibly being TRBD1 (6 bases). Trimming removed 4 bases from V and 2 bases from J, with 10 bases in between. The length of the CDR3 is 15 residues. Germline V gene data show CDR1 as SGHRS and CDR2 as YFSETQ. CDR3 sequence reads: CASSTRGTGANVLTF. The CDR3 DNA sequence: TGCGCCAGCAGCACCAGGGGCACTGGGGCCAACGTCCTGACTTTC. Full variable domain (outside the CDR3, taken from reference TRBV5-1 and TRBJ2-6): KAGVTQTPRYLIKTRGQQVTLSCSPISGHRSVSWYQQTPGQGLQFLFEYFSETQRNKGNFPGRFSGRQFSNSRSEMNVSTLELGDSALYLCASSTRGTGANVLTFGAGSRLTVL.

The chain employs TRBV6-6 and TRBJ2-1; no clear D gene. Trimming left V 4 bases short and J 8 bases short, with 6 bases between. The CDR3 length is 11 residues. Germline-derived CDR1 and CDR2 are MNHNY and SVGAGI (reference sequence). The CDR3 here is CASSFKYEQFF. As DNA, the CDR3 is TGTGCCAGCAGTTTTAAGTATGAGCAGTTCTTC.

CDR3 loop: CASSLSQGARAFF. In DNA form, the CDR3 reads TGTGCCAGCAGTTTATCCCAGGGGGCTCGGGCTTTCTTT. This sequence joins TRBV27 and TRBJ1-1, with 8 bases matching TRBD1. The CDR3 is 13 residues long. Trimming cost V 0 bases and J 11 bases; bases outside gene matches: 5. Germline V gene lookup returns CDR1 MNHEY and CDR2 SMNVEV (reference sequence).

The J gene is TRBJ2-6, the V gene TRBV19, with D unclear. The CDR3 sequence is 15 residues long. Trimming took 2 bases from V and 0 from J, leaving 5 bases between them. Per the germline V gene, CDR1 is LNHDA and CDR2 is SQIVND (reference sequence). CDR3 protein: CASSISHSGANVLTF. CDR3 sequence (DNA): TGTGCCAGTAGTATATCGCACTCTGGGGCCAACGTCCTGACTTTC.

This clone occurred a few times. CDR3 sequence: CASRKGLAGPHTQYF. The CDR3 bases are TGTGCCAGCAGAAAAGGACTAGCGGGACCCCATACGCAGTATTTT. The V call is TRBV27, the J call TRBJ2-3; TRBD2 matches at 12 bases. From germline, CDR1 is MNHEY and CDR2 SMNVEV (reference sequence). This CDR3 is built from 15 residues. The V and J ends lost 6 bases and 7 bases, in that order; junction bases with no gene match: 8.

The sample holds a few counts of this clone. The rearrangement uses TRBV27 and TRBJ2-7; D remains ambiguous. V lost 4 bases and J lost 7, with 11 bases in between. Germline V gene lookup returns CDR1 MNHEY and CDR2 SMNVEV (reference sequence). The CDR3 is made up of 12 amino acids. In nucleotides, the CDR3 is TGTGCCAGCAGTTCACTATCCCGGGAGCAGTACTTC. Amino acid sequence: CASSSLSREQYF.

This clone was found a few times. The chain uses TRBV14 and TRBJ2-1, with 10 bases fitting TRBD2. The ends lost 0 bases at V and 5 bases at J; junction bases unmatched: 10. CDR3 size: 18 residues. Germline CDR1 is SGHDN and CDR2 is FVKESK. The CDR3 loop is CASSQEIRSGRVHNEQFF. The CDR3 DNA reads TGTGCCAGCAGCCAAGAAATTAGAAGCGGGAGGGTTCACAATGAGCAGTTCTTC. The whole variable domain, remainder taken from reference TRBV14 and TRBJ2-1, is EAGVTQFPSHSVIEKGQTVTLRCDPISGHDNLYWYRRVMGKEIKFLLHFVKESKQDESGMPNNRFLAERTGGTYSTLKVQPAELEDSGVYFCASSQEIRSGRVHNEQFFGPGTRLTVL.

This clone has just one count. For the CDR3, the DNA is TGTGCCAGTAGTTTAATAGCAGATACGCAGTATTTT. Residues: CASSLIADTQYF. J is TRBJ2-3 and V is TRBV19; D is unresolved. This CDR3 has 12 residues. V gave up 5 bases and J gave up 4 bases, with 7 bases separating them. Germline lookup yields CDR1 LNHDA and CDR2 SQIVND (reference sequence).

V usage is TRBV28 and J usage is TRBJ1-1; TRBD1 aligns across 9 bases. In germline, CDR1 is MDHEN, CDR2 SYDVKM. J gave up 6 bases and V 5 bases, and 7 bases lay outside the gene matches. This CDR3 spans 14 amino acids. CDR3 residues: CASSPGTGLAEAFF. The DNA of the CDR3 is TGTGCCAGCAGTCCGGGGACAGGGCTCGCTGAAGCTTTCTTT.

Here the CDR3 DNA reads TGCGCCAGCAGCTTGGATCCCACGGCTCTTAACTATGGCTACACCTTC. Translating gives CASSLDPTALNYGYTF. The J gene is TRBJ1-2, the V gene TRBV5-1; no clear D gene. Germline-derived CDR1 and CDR2 are SGHRS and YFSETQ. CDR3 length: 16 amino acids. Trimming removed 0 bases at V and 1 base at J, with 13 bases between.

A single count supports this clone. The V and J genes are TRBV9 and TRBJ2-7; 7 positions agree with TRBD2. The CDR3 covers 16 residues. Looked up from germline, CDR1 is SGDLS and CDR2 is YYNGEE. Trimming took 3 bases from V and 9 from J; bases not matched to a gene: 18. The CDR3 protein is CASSEEGSGLTRGQYF. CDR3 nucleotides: TGTGCCAGCAGCGAGGAGGGTAGCGGGCTAACACGAGGGCAGTACTTC. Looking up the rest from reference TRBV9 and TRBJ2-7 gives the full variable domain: DSGVTQTPKHLITATGQRVTLRCSPRSGDLSVYWYQQSLDQGLQFLIQYYNGEERAKGNILERFSAQQFPDLHSELNLSSLELGDSALYFCASSEEGSGLTRGQYFGPGTRLTVT.

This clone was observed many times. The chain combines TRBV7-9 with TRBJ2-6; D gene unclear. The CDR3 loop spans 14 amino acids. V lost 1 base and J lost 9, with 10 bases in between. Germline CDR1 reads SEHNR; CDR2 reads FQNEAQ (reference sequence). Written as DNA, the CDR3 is TGTGCCAGCAGCTTAGATACGGAGCGCAACGTCCTGACTTTC. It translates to CASSLDTERNVLTF.

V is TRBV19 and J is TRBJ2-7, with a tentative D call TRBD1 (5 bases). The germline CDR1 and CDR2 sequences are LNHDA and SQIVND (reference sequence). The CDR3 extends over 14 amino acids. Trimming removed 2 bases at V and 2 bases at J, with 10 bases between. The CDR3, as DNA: TGTGCCAGTAGTATAATGGCAGGGCCCTACGAGCAGTACTTC. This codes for CASSIMAGPYEQYF. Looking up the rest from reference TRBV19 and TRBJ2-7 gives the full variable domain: DGGITQSPKYLFRKEGQNVTLSCEQNLNHDAMYWYRQDPGQGLRLIYYSQIVNDFQKGDIAEGYSVSREKKESFPLTVTSAQKNPTAFYLCASSIMAGPYEQYFGPGTRLTVT.

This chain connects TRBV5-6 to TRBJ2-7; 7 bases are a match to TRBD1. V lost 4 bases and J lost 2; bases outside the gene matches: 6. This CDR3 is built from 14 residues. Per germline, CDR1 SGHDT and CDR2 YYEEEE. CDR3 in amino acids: CASSPSTGPYEQYF. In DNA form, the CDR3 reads TGTGCCAGCAGCCCGTCGACAGGGCCCTACGAGCAGTACTTC.

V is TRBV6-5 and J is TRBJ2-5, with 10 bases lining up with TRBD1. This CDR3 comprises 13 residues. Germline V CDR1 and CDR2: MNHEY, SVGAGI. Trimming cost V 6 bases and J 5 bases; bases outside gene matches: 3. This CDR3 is CASRTGGEETQYF. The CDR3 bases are TGTGCCAGCAGGACAGGGGGCGAGGAGACCCAGTACTTC.

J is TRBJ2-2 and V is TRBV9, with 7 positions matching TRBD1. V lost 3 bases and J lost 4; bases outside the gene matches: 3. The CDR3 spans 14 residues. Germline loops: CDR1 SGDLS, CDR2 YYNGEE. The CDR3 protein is CASSATGRTGELFF. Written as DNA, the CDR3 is TGTGCCAGCAGCGCGACAGGGCGCACCGGGGAGCTGTTTTTT.

The CDR3 loop reads CASSRTGLDTEAFF. CDR3 bases: TGTGCCAGCAGCCGCACAGGCCTCGACACTGAAGCTTTCTTT. The J gene is TRBJ1-1, the V gene TRBV7-8; perhaps TRBD1 as D (5 bases). V dropped 5 bases and J dropped 3 bases, with 13 bases sitting between them. Germline V gene lookup returns CDR1 SGHVS and CDR2 FQNEAQ. This CDR3 has 14 residues.

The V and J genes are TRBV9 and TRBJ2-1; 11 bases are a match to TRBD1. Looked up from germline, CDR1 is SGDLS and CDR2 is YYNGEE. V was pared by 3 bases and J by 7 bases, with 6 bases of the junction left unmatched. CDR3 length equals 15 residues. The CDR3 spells CASSASGQGGNEQFF. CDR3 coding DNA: TGTGCCAGCAGCGCCTCGGGACAGGGGGGTAATGAGCAGTTCTTC.

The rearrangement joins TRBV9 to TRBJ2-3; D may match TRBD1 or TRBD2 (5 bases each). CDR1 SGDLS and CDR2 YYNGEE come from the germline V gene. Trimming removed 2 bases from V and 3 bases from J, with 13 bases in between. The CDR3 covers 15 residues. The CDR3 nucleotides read TGTGCCAGCAGCGTGTGGGACGGAGAAACAGATACGCAGTATTTT. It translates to CASSVWDGETDTQYF.

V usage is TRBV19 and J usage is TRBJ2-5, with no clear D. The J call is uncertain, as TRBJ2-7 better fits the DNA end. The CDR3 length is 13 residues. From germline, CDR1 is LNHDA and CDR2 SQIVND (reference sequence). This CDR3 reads CASSMGKTYEQYF. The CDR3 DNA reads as TGTGCCAGTAGTATGGGCAAAACCTACGAGCAGTACTTC.

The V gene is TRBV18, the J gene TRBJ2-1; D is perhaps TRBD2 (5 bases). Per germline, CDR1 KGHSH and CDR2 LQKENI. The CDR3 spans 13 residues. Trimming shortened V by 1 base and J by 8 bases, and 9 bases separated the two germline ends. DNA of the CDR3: TGTGCCAGCTCACCACAGGGTAGCGATGAGCAGTTCTTC. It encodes CASSPQGSDEQFF.

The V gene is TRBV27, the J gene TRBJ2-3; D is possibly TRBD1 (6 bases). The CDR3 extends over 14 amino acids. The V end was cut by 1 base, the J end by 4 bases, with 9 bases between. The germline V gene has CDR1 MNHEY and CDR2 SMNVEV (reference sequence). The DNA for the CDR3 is TGTGCCAGCAGTTTATGGGGGCTCCCAGATACGCAGTATTTT. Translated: CASSLWGLPDTQYF.

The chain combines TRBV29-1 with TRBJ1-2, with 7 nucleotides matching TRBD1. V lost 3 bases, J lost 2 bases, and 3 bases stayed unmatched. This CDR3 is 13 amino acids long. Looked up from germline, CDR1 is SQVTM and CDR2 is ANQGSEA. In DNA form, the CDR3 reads TGCAGCGTTGATCAGGGACAGAACTATGGCTACACCTTC. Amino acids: CSVDQGQNYGYTF. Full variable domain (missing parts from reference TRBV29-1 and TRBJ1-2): SAVISQKPSRDICQRGTSLTIQCQVDSQVTMMFWYRQQPGQSLTLIATANQGSEATYESGFVIDKFPISRPNLTFSTLTVSNMSPEDSSIYLCSVDQGQNYGYTFGSGTRLTVV.

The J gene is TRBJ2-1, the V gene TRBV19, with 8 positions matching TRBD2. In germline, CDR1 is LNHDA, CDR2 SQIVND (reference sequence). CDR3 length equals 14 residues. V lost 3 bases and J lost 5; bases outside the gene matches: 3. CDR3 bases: TGTGCCAGTAGTATGCAGCGGGGGAACAATGAGCAGTTCTTC. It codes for CASSMQRGNNEQFF.

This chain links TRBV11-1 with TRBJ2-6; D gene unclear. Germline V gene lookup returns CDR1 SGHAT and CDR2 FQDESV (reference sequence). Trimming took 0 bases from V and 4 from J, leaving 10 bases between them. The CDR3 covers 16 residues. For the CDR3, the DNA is TGTGCCAGCAGCTTAGCTGGTACTGCCGGGGCCAACGTCCTGACTTTC. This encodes CASSLAGTAGANVLTF.

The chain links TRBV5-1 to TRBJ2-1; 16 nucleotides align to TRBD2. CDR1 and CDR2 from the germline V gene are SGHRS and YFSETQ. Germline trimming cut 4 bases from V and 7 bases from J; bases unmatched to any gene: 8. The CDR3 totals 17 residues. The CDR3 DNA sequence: TGCGCCAGCAGCCGAGAGCCGGGACTAGCGGGAGGGAATGAGCAGTTCTTC. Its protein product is CASSREPGLAGGNEQFF.

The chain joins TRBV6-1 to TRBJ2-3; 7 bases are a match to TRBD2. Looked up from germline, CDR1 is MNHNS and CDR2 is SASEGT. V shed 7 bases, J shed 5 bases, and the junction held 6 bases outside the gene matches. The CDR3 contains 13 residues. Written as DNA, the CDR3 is TGTGCCAGCACGGTGCGGGAGAGAGATACGCAGTATTTT. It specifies CASTVRERDTQYF.

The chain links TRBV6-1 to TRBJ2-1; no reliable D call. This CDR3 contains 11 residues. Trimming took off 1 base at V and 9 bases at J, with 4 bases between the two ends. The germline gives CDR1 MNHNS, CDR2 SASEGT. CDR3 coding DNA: TGTGCCAGCAGTGAAGGGGGTGAGCAGTTCTTC. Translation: CASSEGGEQFF.

CDR3 loop: CASCGSGTNEKLFF. The CDR3 DNA reads TGTGCCAGCTGTGGGAGCGGAACAAATGAAAAACTGTTTTTT. The chain combines TRBV6-6 with TRBJ1-4; D not resolved. CDR1 is MNHNY and CDR2 is SVGAGI in the germline V gene (reference sequence). There are 14 residues in the CDR3. Trimming pared 8 bases from V and 5 bases from J, leaving 15 bases between.

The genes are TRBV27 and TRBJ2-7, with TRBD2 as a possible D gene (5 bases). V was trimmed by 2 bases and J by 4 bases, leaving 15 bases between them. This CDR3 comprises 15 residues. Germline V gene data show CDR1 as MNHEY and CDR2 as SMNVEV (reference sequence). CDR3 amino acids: CASSLAAGLAYEQYF. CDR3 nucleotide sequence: TGTGCCAGCAGTTTAGCGGCGGGTTTGGCGTACGAGCAGTACTTC.